The 3 T cell receptor beta chains in this list originate from one sample, sequenced in a study of blood T cell repertoires in COVID-19. Using immunoSEQ multiplex PCR, the repertoire was profiled, and TCRdb retains in-frame clones only, with some absent. The profile shows fewer than 60,000 clones, about 92% of them singletons. The sequenced material came from peripheral blood. The receptor source for this set is a human donor in a cohort sampled during active COVID-19.

The rearrangement uses TRBV5-8 and TRBJ1-4; tentatively, D is TRBD1 (5 bases). Per germline, CDR1 SGHTS and CDR2 YDEGEE. Deletions cut 4 bases from V and 2 bases from J, with 9 bases between. The length of the CDR3 is 14 residues. The CDR3 reads CASSPRVTNEKLFF. The DNA for the CDR3 is TGTGCCAGCAGCCCCAGGGTTACTAATGAAAAACTGTTTTTT.

This chain connects TRBV4-1 to TRBJ2-7, with 7 bases aligning to TRBD2. There are 15 residues in the CDR3. V was pared by 4 bases and J by 1 base, with 7 bases of the junction left unmatched. Germline-derived CDR1 and CDR2 are MGHRA and YSYEKL. The CDR3 nucleotides read TGCGCCAGCAGCCCCGGAGCGGGGAGATCCTACGAGCAGTACTTC. Its translation: CASSPGAGRSYEQYF.

The J gene is TRBJ1-1, the V gene TRBV6-6; the D gene is possibly TRBD1 (5 bases). CDR1 and CDR2 from the germline V gene are MNHNY and SVGAGI (reference sequence). The CDR3 sequence is 14 residues long. V was clipped by 4 bases and J by 4 bases, with 13 bases between them. The CDR3: CASSSDLGATEAFF. Written as DNA, the CDR3 is TGTGCCAGCAGTTCGGACCTAGGGGCCACTGAAGCTTTCTTT.